This TCR beta chain was observed in a study of T-cell memory formation after mild COVID-19. CDR1 is DFQATT and CDR2 is SNEGSKA in the germline V gene (reference sequence). The CDR3 contains 13 residues. In TCRdb, the 5' RACE reads were re-called with MiXCR into one record per CDR3 protein. Of more than 250,000 distinct CDR3 sequences detected, about a sixth appear once; the ten largest clones hold more than 20%. Concerning this clonotype itself: The conserved phenylalanine or tryptophan is not found at the CDR3 terminus, so this likely reflects a read error.

This chain joins TRBV20-1 and TRBJ1-4, with D possibly matching TRBD1 (6 bases). Sequenced: PBMCs or a T cell subset sorted from them (not recorded which). The receptor comes from a man between 18 and 29 years old who had mild COVID-19 (a few samples of this study predate the infection). Cell type and time point are not known. The DNA of the CDR3 is TGCAGTGCTAAGGGGGGTCCCAATGAACAACTGTTTTTA. This sequence encodes CSAKGGPNEQLFL.